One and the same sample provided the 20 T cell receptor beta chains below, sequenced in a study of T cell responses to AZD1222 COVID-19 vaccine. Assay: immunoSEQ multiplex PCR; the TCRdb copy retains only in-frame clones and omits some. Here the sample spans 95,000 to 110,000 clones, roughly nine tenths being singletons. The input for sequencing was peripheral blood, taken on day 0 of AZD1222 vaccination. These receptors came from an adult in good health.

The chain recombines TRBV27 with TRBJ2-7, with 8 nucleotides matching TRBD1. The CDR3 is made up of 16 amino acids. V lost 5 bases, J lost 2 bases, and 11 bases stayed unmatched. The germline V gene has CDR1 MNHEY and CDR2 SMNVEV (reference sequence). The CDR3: CASSRHGQGVPYEQYF. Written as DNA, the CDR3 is TGTGCCAGCAGTCGTCATGGACAGGGAGTTCCCTACGAGCAGTACTTC.

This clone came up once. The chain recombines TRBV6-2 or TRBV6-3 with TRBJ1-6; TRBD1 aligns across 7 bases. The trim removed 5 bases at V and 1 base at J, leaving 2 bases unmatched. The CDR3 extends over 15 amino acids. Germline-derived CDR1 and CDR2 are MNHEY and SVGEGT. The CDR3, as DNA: TGTGCCAGCAGTATACAGGGGTCCTATAATTCACCCCTCCACTTT. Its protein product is CASSIQGSYNSPLHF.

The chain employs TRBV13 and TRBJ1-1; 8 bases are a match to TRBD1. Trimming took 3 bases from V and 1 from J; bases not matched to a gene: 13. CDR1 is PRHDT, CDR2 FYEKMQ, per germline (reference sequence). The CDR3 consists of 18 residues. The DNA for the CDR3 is TGTGCCAGCAGCTTTCCCCAAATGAGAACAGGGGGGAACACTGAAGCTTTCTTT. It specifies CASSFPQMRTGGNTEAFF.

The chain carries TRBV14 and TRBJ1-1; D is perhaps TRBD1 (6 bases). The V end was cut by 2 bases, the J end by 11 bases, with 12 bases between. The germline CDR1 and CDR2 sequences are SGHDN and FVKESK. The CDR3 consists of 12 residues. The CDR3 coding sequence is TGTGCCAGCAGCCAACTAGGGGGGGACGCTTTCTTT. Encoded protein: CASSQLGGDAFF.

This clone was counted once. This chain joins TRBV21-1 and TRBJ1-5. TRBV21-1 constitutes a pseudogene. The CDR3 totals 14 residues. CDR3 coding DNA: TGTGCCAGCAGCAAAGGCCCTAGCAATCAGCCCCAGCATTTT. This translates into CASSKGPSNQPQHF.

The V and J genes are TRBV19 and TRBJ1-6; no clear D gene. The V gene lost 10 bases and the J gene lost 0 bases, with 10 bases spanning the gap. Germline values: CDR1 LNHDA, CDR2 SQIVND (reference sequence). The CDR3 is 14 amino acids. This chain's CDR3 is CATRPSSYNSPLHF. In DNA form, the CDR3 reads TGTGCCACCCGGCCGAGCTCCTATAATTCACCCCTCCACTTT.

CDR3 amino acids: CASSDPQGGGNTEAFF. In DNA, the CDR3 is TGTGCCAGCAGTGACCCCCAGGGTGGTGGCAACACTGAAGCTTTCTTT. V usage is TRBV25-1 and J usage is TRBJ1-1; TRBD1 might be the D (5 bases). Trimming removed 3 bases from V and 2 bases from J, with 16 bases in between. Germline values: CDR1 MGHDK, CDR2 SYGVNS. The CDR3 covers 16 residues.

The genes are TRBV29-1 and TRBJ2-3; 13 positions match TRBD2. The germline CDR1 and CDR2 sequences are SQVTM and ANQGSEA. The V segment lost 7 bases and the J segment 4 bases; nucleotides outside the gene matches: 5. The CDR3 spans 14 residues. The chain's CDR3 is CSAGLAGSADTQYF. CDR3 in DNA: TGCAGCGCGGGACTAGCGGGAAGTGCAGATACGCAGTATTTT.

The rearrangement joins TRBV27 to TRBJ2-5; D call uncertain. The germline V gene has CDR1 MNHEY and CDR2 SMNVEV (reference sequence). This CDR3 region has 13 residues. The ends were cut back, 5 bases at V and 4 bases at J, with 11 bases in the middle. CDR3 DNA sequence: TGTGCCAGCAGTCCCCCCAGTTTAGAGACCCAGTACTTC. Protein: CASSPPSLETQYF.

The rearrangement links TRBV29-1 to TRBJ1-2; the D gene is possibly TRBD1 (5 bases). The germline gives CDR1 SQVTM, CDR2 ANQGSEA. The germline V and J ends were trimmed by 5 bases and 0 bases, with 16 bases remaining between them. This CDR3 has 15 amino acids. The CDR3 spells CSVTSGASSNYGYTF. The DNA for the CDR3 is TGCAGCGTTACATCCGGGGCCAGCTCTAACTATGGCTACACCTTC.

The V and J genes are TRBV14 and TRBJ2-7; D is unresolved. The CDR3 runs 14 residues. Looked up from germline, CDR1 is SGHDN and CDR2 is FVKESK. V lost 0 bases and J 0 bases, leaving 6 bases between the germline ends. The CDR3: CASSQEAYSYEQYF. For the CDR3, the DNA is TGTGCCAGCAGCCAAGAAGCGTACTCCTACGAGCAGTACTTC.

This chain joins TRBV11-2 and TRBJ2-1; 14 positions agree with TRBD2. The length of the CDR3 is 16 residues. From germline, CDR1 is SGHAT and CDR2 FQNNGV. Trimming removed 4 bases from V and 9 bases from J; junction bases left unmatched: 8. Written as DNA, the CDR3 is TGTGCCAGCAGCTCGCCGGGACTAGCGGGAGCAGTTGAGCAGTTCTTC. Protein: CASSSPGLAGAVEQFF.

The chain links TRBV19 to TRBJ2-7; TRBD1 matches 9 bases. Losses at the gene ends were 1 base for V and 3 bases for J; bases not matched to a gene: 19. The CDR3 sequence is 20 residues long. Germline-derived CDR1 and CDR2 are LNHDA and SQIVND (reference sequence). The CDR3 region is CASSIGYGTGPTQRYYEQYF. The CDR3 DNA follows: TGTGCCAGTAGTATAGGGTACGGGACAGGGCCGACTCAGCGATACTACGAGCAGTACTTC.

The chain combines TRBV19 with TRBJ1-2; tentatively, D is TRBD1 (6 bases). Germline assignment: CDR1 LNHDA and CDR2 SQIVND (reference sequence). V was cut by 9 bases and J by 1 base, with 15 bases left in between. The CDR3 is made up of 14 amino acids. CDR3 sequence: CASPPGGSNYGYTF. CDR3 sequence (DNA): TGTGCCAGCCCCCCGGGGGGCAGTAACTATGGCTACACCTTC.

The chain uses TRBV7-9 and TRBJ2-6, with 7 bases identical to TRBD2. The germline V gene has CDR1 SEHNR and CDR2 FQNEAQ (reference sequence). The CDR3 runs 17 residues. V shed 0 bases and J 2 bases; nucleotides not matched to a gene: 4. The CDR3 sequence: CASSLAGRATGANVLTF. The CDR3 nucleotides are TGTGCCAGCAGCTTAGCGGGGAGGGCTACTGGGGCCAACGTCCTGACTTTC.

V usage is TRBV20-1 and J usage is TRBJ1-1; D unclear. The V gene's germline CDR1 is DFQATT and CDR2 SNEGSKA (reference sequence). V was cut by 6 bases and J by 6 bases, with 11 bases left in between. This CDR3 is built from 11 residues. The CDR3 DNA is TGCAGTGCGACCGGAGGGTCTGAAGCTTTCTTT. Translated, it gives CSATGGSEAFF.

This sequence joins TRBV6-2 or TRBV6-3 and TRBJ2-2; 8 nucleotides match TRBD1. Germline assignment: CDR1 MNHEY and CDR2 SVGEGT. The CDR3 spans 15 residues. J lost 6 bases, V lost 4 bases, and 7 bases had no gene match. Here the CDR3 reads CASSSDRVRAGELFF. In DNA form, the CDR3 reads TGTGCCAGCAGTTCGGACAGGGTGAGAGCCGGGGAGCTGTTTTTT.

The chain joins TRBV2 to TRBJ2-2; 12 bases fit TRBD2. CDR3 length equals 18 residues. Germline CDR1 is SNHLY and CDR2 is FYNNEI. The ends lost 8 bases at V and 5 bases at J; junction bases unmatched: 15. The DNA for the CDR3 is TGTGCCAGCCGCGACGCAGGACTAGCGGGGACCCCGACCGGGGAGCTGTTTTTT. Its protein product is CASRDAGLAGTPTGELFF. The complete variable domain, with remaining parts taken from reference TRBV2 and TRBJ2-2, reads EPEVTQTPSHQVTQMGQEVILRCVPISNHLYFYWYRQILGQKVEFLVSFYNNEISEKSEIFDDQFSVERPDGSNFTLKIRSTKLEDSAMYFCASRDAGLAGTPTGELFFGEGSRLTVL.

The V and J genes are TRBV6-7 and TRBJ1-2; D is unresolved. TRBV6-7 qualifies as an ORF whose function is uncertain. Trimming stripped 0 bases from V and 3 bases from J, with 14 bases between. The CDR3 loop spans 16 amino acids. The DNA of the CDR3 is TGTGCCAGCAGTTACTCCGGGCGGCCCGACCACTATGGCTACACCTTC. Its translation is CASSYSGRPDHYGYTF.

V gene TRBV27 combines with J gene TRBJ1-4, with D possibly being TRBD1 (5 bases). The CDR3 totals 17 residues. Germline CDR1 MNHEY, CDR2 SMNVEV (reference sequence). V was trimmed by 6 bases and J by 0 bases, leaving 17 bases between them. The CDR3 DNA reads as TGTGCCAGCAGCCACCCCCCGAGGGGCGCAACTAATGAAAAACTGTTTTTT. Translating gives CASSHPPRGATNEKLFF.